This T cell receptor beta chain was observed in a study of blood T cell repertoires in COVID-19. This clone was observed a few times. In the authors' workflow: Scientists estimated how many nucleated cells there were by amplifying reference gene primers. Only in-frame clones appear in the TCRdb table, and some are missing; sequencing was by immunoSEQ multiplex PCR. The V and J calls and the clone size are those of that table, but D and trimming were determined from the DNA. The profile covers about 180,000 clones, with more than 75% appearing a single time and around 16% taken by the ten largest. Trimming pared 6 bases from V and 1 base from J, leaving 16 bases between. Germline loops: CDR1 MDHEN, CDR2 SYDVKM. The CDR3 is made up of 15 amino acids.

The sequenced sample was PBMCs or T cells enriched from blood (not recorded which). The chain links TRBV28 to TRBJ2-7; perhaps TRBD2 as D (7 bases). This sequence was found in a woman in her forties or fifties who had recovered from COVID-19. The CDR3 DNA is TGTGCCAGCAGGCTCGCGGGGGCAGGGTCCTACGAGCAGTACTTC. This gives the protein CASRLAGAGSYEQYF.